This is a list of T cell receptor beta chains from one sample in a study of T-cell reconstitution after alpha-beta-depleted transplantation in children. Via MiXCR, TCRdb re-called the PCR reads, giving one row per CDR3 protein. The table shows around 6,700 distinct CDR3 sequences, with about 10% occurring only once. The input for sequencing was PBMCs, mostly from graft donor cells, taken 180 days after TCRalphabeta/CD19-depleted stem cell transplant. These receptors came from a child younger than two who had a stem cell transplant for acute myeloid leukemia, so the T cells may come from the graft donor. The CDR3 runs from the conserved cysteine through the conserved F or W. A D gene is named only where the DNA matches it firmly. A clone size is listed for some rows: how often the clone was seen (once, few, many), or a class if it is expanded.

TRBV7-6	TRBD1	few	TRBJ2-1	CASSFGQGKVNEQFF	TGTGCCAGCAGCTTTGGACAGGGAAAAGTAAATGAGCAGTTCTTC
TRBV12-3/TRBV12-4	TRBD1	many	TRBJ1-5	CASSFPTGRTLGGNQPQHF	TGTGCCAGCAGTTTCCCGACAGGGAGGACGCTGGGTGGCAATCAGCCCCAGCATTTT
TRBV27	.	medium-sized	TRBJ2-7	CASSFAGTAYEQYF	TGTGCCAGCAGTTTTGCGGGGACAGCCTACGAGCAGTACTTC
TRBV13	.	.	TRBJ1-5	CASSFGRFGPQHF	TGTGCCAGCAGCTTCGGGAGGTTTGGGCCCCAGCATTTT
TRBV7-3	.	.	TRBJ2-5	CASSSRQGGRETQYF	TGTGCCAGCAGCTCCCGACAGGGAGGTCGAGAGACCCAGTACTTC
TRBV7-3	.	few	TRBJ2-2	CATHPQGGGQTNTGELFF	TGTGCCACACATCCCCAGGGAGGGGGACAGACGAACACCGGGGAGCTGTTTTTT
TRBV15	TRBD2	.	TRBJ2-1	CATSRGRLAARYNEQFF	TGTGCCACCAGCAGAGGTCGACTAGCGGCCCGATACAATGAGCAGTTCTTC
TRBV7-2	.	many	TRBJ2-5	CASSKGGTQETQYF	TGTGCCAGCAGTAAAGGGGGAACCCAAGAGACCCAGTACTTC
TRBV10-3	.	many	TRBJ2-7	CAISEQRLYEQYF	TGTGCCATCAGTGAACAGCGGCTCTACGAGCAGTACTTC
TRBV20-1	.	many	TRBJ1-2	CSASMGSFNYGYTF	TGCAGTGCTAGTATGGGCAGTTTTAACTATGGCTACACCTTC
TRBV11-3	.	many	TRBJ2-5	CASSFGGVQETQYF	TGTGCCAGCAGCTTCGGCGGGGTCCAAGAGACCCAGTACTTC
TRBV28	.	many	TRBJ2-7	CASSLMGRTTYEQYF	TGTGCCAGCAGTTTAATGGGACGGACAACCTACGAGCAGTACTTC
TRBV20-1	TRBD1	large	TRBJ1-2	CSAPGQRTGYGYTF	TGCAGTGCCCCCGGACAGCGGACAGGCTATGGCTACACCTTC
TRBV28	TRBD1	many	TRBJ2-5	CASSTGGQETQYF	TGTGCCAGCAGCACAGGGGGCCAAGAGACCCAGTACTTC
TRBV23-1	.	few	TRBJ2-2	CASSPASPYTGELFF	TGCGCCAGCAGTCCAGCTTCACCTTACACCGGGGAGCTGTTTTTT
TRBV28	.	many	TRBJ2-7	CASSFYSYEQYF	TGTGCCAGCAGTTTTTACTCCTACGAGCAGTACTTC
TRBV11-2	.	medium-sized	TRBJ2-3	CASSQNAGADTQYF	TGTGCCAGCAGTCAAAATGCCGGGGCAGATACGCAGTATTTT
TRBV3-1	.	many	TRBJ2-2	CASSPLVGGTGELFF	TGTGCCAGCAGCCCACTGGTTGGTGGCACCGGGGAGCTGTTTTTT
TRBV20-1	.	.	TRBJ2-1	CSAPRGAGNSFNEQFF	TGCAGTGCTCCCCGAGGGGCAGGGAACTCCTTCAACGAGCAGTTCTTC
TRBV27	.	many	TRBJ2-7	CASSLGAQGYGHEQYF	TGTGCCAGCAGTTTAGGAGCCCAGGGCTACGGGCACGAGCAGTACTTC
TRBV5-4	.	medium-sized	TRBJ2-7	CASSFGGGDTYEQYF	TGTGCCAGCAGCTTTGGTGGGGGCGATACCTACGAGCAGTACTTC
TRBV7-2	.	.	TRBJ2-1	CASSLDGVTTYNEQFF	TGTGCCAGCAGCTTAGATGGGGTTACCACCTACAATGAGCAGTTCTTC
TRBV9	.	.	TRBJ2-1	CASRNRDDYNEQFF	TGTGCCAGCAGGAACCGGGACGATTACAATGAGCAGTTCTTC
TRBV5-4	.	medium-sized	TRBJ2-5	CASTMGTSETQYF	TGTGCCAGCACTATGGGGACCTCCGAGACCCAGTACTTC
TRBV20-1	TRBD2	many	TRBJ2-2	CSAQDAGGPSNTGELFF	TGCAGTGCCCAGGACGCGGGAGGGCCCTCGAACACCGGGGAGCTGTTTTTT
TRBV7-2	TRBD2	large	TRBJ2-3	CASSPREADTDTQYF	TGTGCCAGCAGCCCGCGGGAGGCCGACACAGATACGCAGTATTTT
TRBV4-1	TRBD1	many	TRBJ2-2	CASRSDRVNTGELFF	TGCGCCAGCAGATCGGACAGGGTGAACACCGGGGAGCTGTTTTTT
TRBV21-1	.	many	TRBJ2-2	CASSKEGAIGTGELFF	TGTGCCAGCAGCAAAGAAGGGGCAATTGGTACCGGGGAGCTGTTTTTT